Below are 8 T cell receptor beta chains sequenced from a single sample in a study of shared T cell receptors in the human thymus. Sequencing was performed with immunoSEQ multiplex PCR; in TCRdb, only in-frame clones are kept and a portion is missing. The sample has 600,000 to 900,000 clones, roughly 85% seen once. This sample was also put to use in a study of human thymus T cells.

The sequenced material came from thymocytes. The receptors originated from a girl less than two years old with a congenital heart defect.

The chain combines TRBV6-4 with TRBJ2-1, with TRBD1 matching 9 bases. Per germline, CDR1 MRHNA and CDR2 SNTAGT. The CDR3 is made up of 18 amino acids. Trimming at V came to 0 bases and at J to 9 bases, leaving 15 bases not matched to a gene. As DNA, the CDR3 is TGTGCCAGCAGTGACTCGAGTCCCCGGGACAGGGTTTTCGGTGAGCAGTTCTTC. This translates into CASSDSSPRDRVFGEQFF.

This clone has just a few counts. The rearrangement uses TRBV4-3 and TRBJ2-7; 10 positions match TRBD1. The J segment lost 2 bases and the V segment lost 1 base, leaving 5 bases of the junction unmatched. The CDR3 contains 16 residues. Per germline, CDR1 LGHNA and CDR2 YSLEER. The CDR3 DNA follows: TGCGCCAGCAGCCAAGCCTTAGACAGGGGGCCCTACGAGCAGTACTTC. It encodes CASSQALDRGPYEQYF.

J is TRBJ2-2 and V is TRBV4-3, with D perhaps TRBD2 (5 bases). CDR3 length equals 14 residues. Trimming took 4 bases from V and 7 from J, leaving 13 bases between them. Germline V gives CDR1 LGHNA, CDR2 YSLEER. The CDR3 sequence: CASSLERGSGELFF. In DNA, the CDR3 is TGCGCCAGCAGCCTAGAACGGGGAAGCGGGGAGCTGTTTTTT.

The rearrangement uses TRBV7-8 and TRBJ2-7; 8 nucleotides agree with TRBD2. Unmatched junction bases numbered 5, after V lost 0 bases and J lost 4 bases. CDR1 and CDR2 (germline): SGHVS, FQNEAQ. The CDR3 extends over 15 amino acids. CDR3 region: CASSLASGDLYEQYF. CDR3 coding DNA: TGTGCCAGCAGCTTAGCTAGCGGGGACTTGTACGAGCAGTACTTC. Full variable domain (missing parts from reference TRBV7-8 and TRBJ2-7): GAGVSQSPRYKVAKRGQDVALRCDPISGHVSLFWYQQALGQGPEFLTYFQNEAQLDKSGLPSDRFFAERPEGSVSTLKIQRTQQEDSAVYLCASSLASGDLYEQYFGPGTRLTVT.

The genes are TRBV18 and TRBJ2-2, with 10 bases that match TRBD1. Trimming at V came to 1 base and at J to 6 bases, leaving 5 bases not matched to a gene. The CDR3 sequence is 16 residues long. Germline CDR1 is KGHSH and CDR2 is LQKENI. CDR3 protein: CASSPRRTGGPGELFF. CDR3 nucleotides: TGTGCCAGCTCACCACGTCGGACAGGGGGACCCGGGGAGCTGTTTTTT.

The chain has TRBV6-1 and TRBJ1-1; D uncertain. The CDR3 consists of 12 residues. Between the trimmed V and J ends, which lost 6 bases and 0 bases, there was a span of 5 bases. Germline V gene lookup returns CDR1 MNHNS and CDR2 SASEGT. The CDR3 DNA reads TGTGCCAGCAGCGGGGTGAACACTGAAGCTTTCTTT. Translated, it gives CASSGVNTEAFF.

J is TRBJ1-3 and V is TRBV5-1, with a tentative D call TRBD1 (5 bases). The V gene's germline CDR1 is SGHRS and CDR2 YFSETQ. The V gene lost 7 bases and the J gene lost 6 bases, with 20 bases spanning the gap. CDR3 length equals 15 residues. The CDR3 DNA follows: TGCGCCAGCCGCTCACACGCCAGACAGCCAAACACCATATATTTT. Protein product: CASRSHARQPNTIYF.

Turning to this clone: This same CDR3 is encoded by further DNA sequences in the sample. The J gene is TRBJ2-7, the V gene TRBV27; the D is unclear. Germline assignment: CDR1 MNHEY and CDR2 SMNVEV (reference sequence). With 5 bases removed from V and 0 bases from J, the gap between germline ends came to 5 bases. CDR3 length: 12 amino acids. CDR3 loop: CASSPSSYEQYF. The CDR3 region has the DNA TGTGCCAGCAGTCCGTCCTCCTACGAGCAGTACTTC.